This TCR beta chain was sequenced in a study of cytomegalovirus exposure and HLA in healthy donors. Study-wide findings and caveats: Researchers reported in a later analysis that common viral pathogens appeared linked to several top clusters.

After removal of 2 bases from V and 6 bases from J, the junction contained 7 bases not matched to a gene. This CDR3 comprises 15 residues. Germline V gene sequence: CDR1 SGHRS, CDR2 YFSETQ. As for this clone: Its target is not known.

This PCR relied on a set of 60 Vbeta primers and 13 Jbeta primers. Assay used: immunoSEQ multiplex PCR; TCRdb lists only in-frame clones, some missing. Among about 120,000 clones listed, about 60% were seen once. V gene TRBV5-1 combines with J gene TRBJ1-5; 8 nucleotides line up with TRBD1. This receptor was identified in a man aged 35-49 years in good health and CMV-seropositive. Sequenced sample: PBMCs. CDR3 amino acids: CASSFDRGVGQPQHF. CDR3 nucleotides: TGCGCCAGCAGCTTCGACAGGGGCGTGGGTCAGCCCCAGCATTTT.